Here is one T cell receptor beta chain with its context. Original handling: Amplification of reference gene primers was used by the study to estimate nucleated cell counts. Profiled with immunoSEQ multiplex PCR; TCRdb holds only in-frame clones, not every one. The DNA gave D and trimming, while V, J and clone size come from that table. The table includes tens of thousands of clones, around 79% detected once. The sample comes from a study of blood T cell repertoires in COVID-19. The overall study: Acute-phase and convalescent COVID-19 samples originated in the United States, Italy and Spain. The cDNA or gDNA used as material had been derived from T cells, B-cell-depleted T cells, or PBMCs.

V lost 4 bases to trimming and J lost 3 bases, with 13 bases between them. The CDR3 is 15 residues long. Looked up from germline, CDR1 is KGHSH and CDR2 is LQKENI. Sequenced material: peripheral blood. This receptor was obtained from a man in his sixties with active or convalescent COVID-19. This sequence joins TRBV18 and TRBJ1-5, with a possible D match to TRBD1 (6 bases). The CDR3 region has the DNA TGTGCCAGCTCACTAGCTGGACAGTCCAATCAGCCCCAGCATTTT. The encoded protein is CASSLAGQSNQPQHF.